The rows below give T cell receptor beta chains drawn from one sample of a study of CD8 T cells in ankylosing spondylitis. TCRdb ran MiXCR on the 5' RACE reads and lists one entry per CDR3 protein. The sample holds around 770,000 distinct CDR3 sequences, 10% to 15% seen once. The sequenced sample was blood, either unsorted or a sorted T cell fraction (not recorded which). The receptors shown here come from a male donor with ankylosing spondylitis. CDR3s include the opening cysteine and the closing phenylalanine or tryptophan. The order of the fields is V gene, clone size, D gene, J gene, CDR3 protein. D genes are given only for firm matches. Size values are once, few and many counts, or a class for expanded clones, and some rows have none.

TRBV28,NA,NA,TRBJ2-7,CASSPGQGLTHEQYF
TRBV20-1,NA,TRBD1,TRBJ2-7,CSARWGQGGNEQYF
TRBV11-1,NA,NA,TRBJ2-5,CASSLDGGRSVMETQYF
TRBV7-9,few,TRBD2,TRBJ2-5,CASNGLAGQETQYF
TRBV20-1,many,NA,TRBJ1-5,CSASDRSNQPQHF
TRBV20-1,many,NA,TRBJ1-2,CSARAQGYGYTF
TRBV15,NA,TRBD2,TRBJ2-1,CATSGGLASHNEQFF
TRBV6-2/TRBV6-3,NA,NA,TRBJ1-1,CASVRRTAHTEAFF
TRBV7-2,few,NA,TRBJ1-1,CASSLEPWEDTEAFF
TRBV20-1,NA,NA,TRBJ1-1,CSAPWGFFQAFF
TRBV19,once,NA,TRBJ1-1,CASSRETMNTEAFF
TRBV20-1,many,TRBD2,TRBJ2-3,CSARVAGLPRDTQYF
TRBV11-2,few,TRBD2,TRBJ2-3,CASSRAPLLAGGSTDTQYF
TRBV15,few,NA,TRBJ2-7,CATSRDGRQQYF
TRBV27,few,TRBD1,TRBJ1-1,CASRRQGIGTEAFF
TRBV27,NA,TRBD1,TRBJ1-6,CASANRGNNSPLHF
TRBV6-5,few,TRBD1,TRBJ2-7,CASSYRTGDEQYF
TRBV9,few,NA,TRBJ2-7,CASSVGLRGASYGEQYF
TRBV20-1,many,NA,TRBJ1-1,CSARVPGRAEAFF
TRBV9,NA,NA,TRBJ1-3,CASSGLDGDSGNTIYF
TRBV5-1,few,NA,TRBJ2-1,CASSLATAKDEQFF
TRBV5-1,few,TRBD2,TRBJ2-3,CASSPSGLAGGTDTQYF
TRBV10-3,many,NA,TRBJ1-1,CAISELIGLGTEAFF
TRBV7-3,NA,TRBD1,TRBJ2-5,CASSSQGVGETQYF
TRBV7-6,few,TRBD2,TRBJ2-5,CASSLLLAGGETQYF
TRBV5-1,NA,NA,TRBJ1-2,CASSPGQGSNYGYTF
TRBV5-1,few,NA,TRBJ1-1,CASSRGEVNTEAFF
TRBV5-1,many,NA,TRBJ2-7,CASSLAQGEQYF
TRBV6-5,NA,NA,TRBJ1-4,CASSSAAGAGREKLFF
TRBV29-1,few,NA,TRBJ1-6,CSVALGFNSPLHF
TRBV5-5,many,NA,TRBJ2-5,CASSLGTAGPETQYF
TRBV20-1,many,TRBD1,TRBJ2-4,CSARDYRGHIQYF
TRBV29-1,many,NA,TRBJ2-5,CSVERILRETQYF
TRBV20-1,many,NA,TRBJ2-1,CSAGVGSYEQFF
TRBV7-2,few,NA,TRBJ1-1,CASSLDSRMNTEAFF
TRBV18,few,NA,TRBJ1-1,CASSPQRAGTEAFF
TRBV7-9,NA,NA,TRBJ2-3,CASSFLANTDTQYF
TRBV20-1,many,NA,TRBJ2-2,CSASGLRASPGELFF
TRBV20-1,NA,TRBD1,TRBJ1-5,CSANAGTVNQPQHF
TRBV6-5,few,TRBD1,TRBJ1-2,CASSYLRGTEGYGYTF
TRBV2,NA,TRBD2,TRBJ2-1,CASSKLWTSSSYNEQFF
TRBV11-2,NA,NA,TRBJ2-7,CASSLGRQAAGEQYF
TRBV20-1,many,NA,TRBJ1-5,CSASVDLDQPQHF
TRBV7-2,many,NA,TRBJ1-5,CASSPRGSNQPQHF
TRBV7-9,NA,TRBD2,TRBJ2-3,CASGPAGVTDTQYF
TRBV6-2/TRBV6-3,many,NA,TRBJ2-2,CASSYSLHRPTGELFF
TRBV27,NA,TRBD1,TRBJ1-6,CASSLWTGPTGSPLHF
TRBV10-3,many,TRBD2,TRBJ2-7,CAISDPSGRAHGEQYF
TRBV6-4,NA,NA,TRBJ1-1,CASSDIPWNTEAFF
TRBV20-1,many,NA,TRBJ2-1,CSAQSSSYNEQFF
TRBV5-5,few,NA,TRBJ2-7,CASSSTYSYEQYF
TRBV20-1,NA,NA,TRBJ2-3,CSVQLRGTDTQYF
TRBV4-3,NA,TRBD2,TRBJ2-1,CASSQILRAGGDNEQFF
TRBV15,many,NA,TRBJ2-1,CATSREKRAQFF
TRBV7-7,few,NA,TRBJ2-5,CASSLSHQETQYF
TRBV24-1,NA,NA,TRBJ1-2,CATSLGSYGYTF
TRBV7-2,many,NA,TRBJ1-1,CASSFYGLNTEAFF
TRBV6-5,few,TRBD2,TRBJ2-1,CASSLSGRTQFF
TRBV7-2,NA,NA,TRBJ1-2,CASSEQEKIYGYTF